A selection of T cell receptor beta chains follows, all from one sample in a study of cytomegalovirus exposure and HLA in healthy donors. Method: immunoSEQ multiplex PCR; TCRdb's copy keeps in-frame clones and lacks some. The profile shows about 160,000 clones, approximately 84% of them singletons. What was sequenced was PBMCs. The receptors were sampled from a male donor in good health and CMV-seropositive. Both conserved end residues are part of each CDR3. A D gene is named only where the DNA matches it firmly.

j_call d_call cdr3_length v_call cdr3_aa
TRBJ2-2 TRBD2 14 TRBV7-8 CASSPSAGGGELFF
TRBJ1-1 TRBD1 14 TRBV11-1 CASSFLQGGTEAFF
TRBJ2-5 . 15 TRBV7-8 CASSLVRGIRETQYF
TRBJ2-6 TRBD1 14 TRBV19 CATDRGRGANVLTF
TRBJ2-7 TRBD1 16 TRBV10-2 CASSGPDRGRSYEQYF
TRBJ2-7 TRBD1 15 TRBV27 CASSLGGTGVHEQYF
TRBJ1-1 TRBD1 12 TRBV19 CASSPGGDKAFF
TRBJ1-1 . 12 TRBV10-3 CAISVVGAEAFF
TRBJ2-5 TRBD2 16 TRBV14 CASSQGTSGYQETQYF
TRBJ2-7 . 12 TRBV4-3 CASSQDVGQQYF
TRBJ1-5 . 15 TRBV7-8 CASSSGRVSNQPQHF
TRBJ2-3 . 16 TRBV4-2 CASSQSSGGKGDTQYF
TRBJ2-7 . 15 TRBV4-2 CASSQDTRHVYEQYF
TRBJ2-1 TRBD2 17 TRBV9 CASSVGGPSGMGDEQFF
TRBJ1-2 TRBD1 16 TRBV7-9 CASSPKQGSPNYGYTF
TRBJ2-7 . 16 TRBV7-8 CASSSPVLAVSYEQYF
TRBJ2-7 TRBD2 17 TRBV5-1 CASSLGEPGLAGGEQYF
TRBJ2-7 TRBD2 16 TRBV4-2 CASSQASGRTTYEQYF
TRBJ1-6 . 13 TRBV25-1 CASIGGGTSPLHF
TRBJ1-2 . 13 TRBV5-5 CASSFFGGLGYTF
TRBJ1-4 . 15 TRBV15 CATSRGATDNEKLFF
TRBJ2-2 . 12 TRBV19 CASIPAGGELFF
TRBJ1-5 . 15 TRBV6-5 CASRKGRLKNQPQHF
TRBJ1-5 . 13 TRBV11-1 CASSPQRDQPQHF